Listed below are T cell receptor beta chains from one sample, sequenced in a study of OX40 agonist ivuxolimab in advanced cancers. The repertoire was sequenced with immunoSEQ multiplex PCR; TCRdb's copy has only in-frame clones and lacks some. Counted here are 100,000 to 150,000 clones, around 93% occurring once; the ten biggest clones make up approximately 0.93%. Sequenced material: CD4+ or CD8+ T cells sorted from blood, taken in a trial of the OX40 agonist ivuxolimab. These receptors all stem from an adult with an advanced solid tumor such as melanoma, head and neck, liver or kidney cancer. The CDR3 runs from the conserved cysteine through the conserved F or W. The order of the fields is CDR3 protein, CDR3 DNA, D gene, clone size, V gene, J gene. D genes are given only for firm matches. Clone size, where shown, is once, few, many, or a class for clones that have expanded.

CASSLGTGANVLTF	TGCGCCAGCAGCTTGGGGACAGGGGCCAACGTCCTGACTTTC	-	-	TRBV5-1	TRBJ2-6
CASSRLAREGAYEQYF	TGTGCCAGCAGTCGACTAGCGAGGGAAGGGGCCTACGAGCAGTACTTC	TRBD2	once	TRBV6-6	TRBJ2-7
CASSYGGGRTEAFF	TGTGCCAGCAGTTACGGGGGGGGTAGGACTGAAGCTTTCTTT	-	-	TRBV6-6	TRBJ1-1
CASSLGFDGYTF	TGTGCCAGCAGCTTAGGATTCGATGGCTACACCTTC	-	-	TRBV7-2	TRBJ1-2
CASSLAQETQYF	TGTGCCAGCAGCTTGGCCCAAGAGACCCAGTACTTC	-	-	TRBV5-5	TRBJ2-5
CASSRLPSTTTEQFF	TGTGCCAGCAGCCGACTACCTTCCACTACAACTGAGCAGTTCTTC	-	-	TRBV11-1	TRBJ2-1
CASSSLQGRPGNTIYF	TGTGCCAGCAGTTCTCTACAGGGTCGTCCTGGAAACACCATATATTTT	-	-	TRBV27	TRBJ1-3
CASSLSSSGRTKNEQFF	TGTGCCAGCAGTTTATCTTCGAGCGGGAGGACAAAGAATGAGCAGTTCTTC	TRBD2	-	TRBV27	TRBJ2-1
CASGHRNTEAFF	TGTGCCAGCGGGCACAGGAACACTGAAGCTTTCTTT	-	-	TRBV5-3	TRBJ1-1
CASSSSRRTEAFF	TGTGCCAGCAGCTCTTCGCGGCGGACTGAAGCTTTCTTT	-	-	TRBV7-2	TRBJ1-1
CASSLRLAGGREQFF	TGTGCCAGCAGTCTCCGACTAGCGGGAGGTCGTGAGCAGTTCTTC	TRBD2	-	TRBV28	TRBJ2-1
CASSWRVTGANTGELFF	TGTGCCAGCAGCTGGCGGGTGACAGGGGCGAACACCGGGGAGCTGTTTTTT	TRBD1	-	TRBV5-4	TRBJ2-2
CASSLRGRVTGTEAFF	TGTGCCAGCAGCTTAAGGGGGCGCGTAACAGGCACTGAAGCTTTCTTT	TRBD1	-	TRBV7-9	TRBJ1-1
CASSREGGNGELFF	TGTGCCAGCAGTCGGGAGGGGGGGAACGGGGAGCTGTTTTTT	TRBD2	-	TRBV6-5	TRBJ2-2
CASSQAASGGSYEQYF	TGTGCCAGCAGCCAGGCTGCTAGCGGGGGGTCCTACGAGCAGTACTTC	TRBD2	-	TRBV7-3	TRBJ2-7
CASRGSNQPQHF	TGTGCCAGCAGAGGTTCTAATCAGCCCCAGCATTTT	-	-	TRBV6-1	TRBJ1-5
CATSRTQGNTIYF	TGTGCCACCTCGCGGACACAAGGAAACACCATATATTTT	-	-	TRBV6-6	TRBJ1-3
CASSYGAFQPQHF	TGTGCCAGCAGTTACGGTGCGTTCCAGCCCCAGCATTTT	-	-	TRBV6-6	TRBJ1-5
CASSLGLAGAATDTQYF	TGTGCCAGCAGCTTAGGGCTAGCGGGGGCCGCCACAGATACGCAGTATTTT	TRBD2	few	TRBV7-2	TRBJ2-3
CASSSRPNTEAFF	TGTGCCAGCAGTTCGCGACCGAACACTGAAGCTTTCTTT	-	-	TRBV11-3	TRBJ1-1
CASSEGQGRPSPLHF	TGTGCCAGCAGTGAAGGACAGGGGCGGCCTTCACCCCTCCACTTT	TRBD1	-	TRBV6-1	TRBJ1-6
CASTSLGQGSTEAFF	TGTGCCAGCACTTCGTTAGGACAGGGCTCCACTGAAGCTTTCTTT	TRBD1	-	TRBV6-5	TRBJ1-1
CASRPSGTGNYGYTF	TGTGCCAGCAGACCCTCAGGGACAGGGAACTATGGCTACACCTTC	TRBD1	-	TRBV28	TRBJ1-2
CSSAQGSGETQYF	TGCAGCTCGGCACAGGGGTCTGGGGAGACCCAGTACTTC	TRBD1	-	TRBV29-1	TRBJ2-5
CASSLSVSYNEQFF	TGTGCCAGCAGCTTATCTGTCTCCTACAATGAGCAGTTCTTC	-	-	TRBV7-9	TRBJ2-1
CASSPPLFSGRAYEQYF	TGTGCCAGCAGTCCCCCCCTTTTTAGCGGGAGGGCCTACGAGCAGTACTTC	TRBD2	-	TRBV28	TRBJ2-7
CASRGRTSGTDTQYF	TGTGCCAGCAGGGGGAGGACTAGCGGCACAGATACGCAGTATTTT	TRBD2	-	TRBV28	TRBJ2-3
CASSLGSMRETQYF	TGTGCCAGCAGCTTGGGCTCGATGAGGGAGACCCAGTACTTC	-	-	TRBV5-6	TRBJ2-5